Following are 8 T cell receptor beta chains from one sample sequenced in a study of T cells after yellow fever vaccination. In TCRdb, the 5' RACE reads were re-called with MiXCR into one record per CDR3 protein. The table includes under 90,000 distinct CDR3 sequences, over 6% detected once. The material sequenced was CD8+ T cells sorted from PBMCs, taken approximately 40 days after the first yellow fever vaccination. Receptors were obtained from a man younger than 35 who received the YFV17D yellow fever vaccine.

The sample holds many counts of this clonotype. V usage is TRBV4-1 and J usage is TRBJ1-4, with 8 positions matching TRBD1. The germline V gene has CDR1 MGHRA and CDR2 YSYEKL. CDR3 length: 14 residues. Trimming at V came to 1 base and at J to 7 bases, leaving 2 bases not matched to a gene. In DNA, the CDR3 is TGCGCCAGCAGCCAAGCAGGGGGCGGTGAAAAACTGTTTTTT. This encodes CASSQAGGGEKLFF.

This clonotype was recorded at least ten times. The V gene is TRBV5-6, the J gene TRBJ1-2, with D unclear. Trimming removed 0 bases at V and 6 bases at J, with 6 bases between. The CDR3 is 12 residues long. Germline V gene lookup returns CDR1 SGHDT and CDR2 YYEEEE. The CDR3 protein is CASSLVKDGYTF. CDR3 nucleotides: TGTGCCAGCAGCTTGGTTAAGGATGGCTACACCTTC.

This chain joins TRBV7-9 and TRBJ1-2, with 7 bases lining up with TRBD1. Germline values: CDR1 SEHNR, CDR2 FQNEAQ (reference sequence). V lost 2 bases and J lost 6; bases outside the gene matches: 12. The CDR3 has 16 amino acids. In nucleotides, the CDR3 is TGTGCCAGCAGCTTAACTCCGGGACAGATTATGAATGGCTACACCTTC. Residues: CASSLTPGQIMNGYTF.

The chain links TRBV11-1 to TRBJ1-5; no definite D call. V lost 5 bases, J lost 3 bases, and 8 bases lay in between. Germline V gene data show CDR1 as SGHAT and CDR2 as FQDESV (reference sequence). The CDR3 consists of 13 residues. The CDR3 DNA is TGTGCCAGCAGCCTCGGAGACAATCAGCCCCAGCATTTT. Amino acid sequence: CASSLGDNQPQHF.

This clonotype was seen at least ten times. The J gene is TRBJ1-1, the V gene TRBV4-3, with TRBD1 matching over 7 bases. V shed 3 bases, J shed 1 base, and the junction held 5 bases outside the gene matches. The CDR3 contains 15 residues. Germline loops: CDR1 LGHNA, CDR2 YSLEER. The CDR3 sequence is CASSQPGTENTEAFF. CDR3 bases: TGCGCCAGCAGCCAGCCTGGGACAGAGAACACTGAAGCTTTCTTT.

Regarding this clonotype: A much larger clone lies a single base off, so this may be a read error. This sequence joins TRBV12-3 or TRBV12-4 and TRBJ2-2, with D perhaps matching TRBD1 (6 bases). V was trimmed by 6 bases and J by 9 bases, leaving 14 bases between them. CDR3 size: 13 residues. In DNA, the CDR3 is TGTGCCAGCAGCCAGGCAGGGGCCAGGGAGCTGTTTTTT. Its protein is CASSQAGARELFF.

Turning to this clonotype: A much more abundant neighbour one base away suggests this may be a read error. V and J are TRBV7-9 and TRBJ2-2, with D unclear. The CDR3 runs to 15 residues. The germline V gene has CDR1 SEHNR and CDR2 FQNEAQ (reference sequence). The CDR3 region has the DNA TGTGCCAGCCCAGCGTCGTGGGCCGACACCGTGGAGCTGTTTTTT. This sequence encodes CASPASWADTVELFF. Based on the CDR3 plus reference TRBV7-9 and TRBJ2-2, the full variable domain is DTGVSQNPRHKITKRGQNVTFRCDPISEHNRLYWYRQTLGQGPEFLTYFQNEAQLEKSRLLSDRFSAERPKGSFSTLEIQRTEQGDSAMYLCASPASWADTVELFFGEGSRLTVL.

The chain combines TRBV6-2 or TRBV6-3 with TRBJ2-3; TRBD2 matches 8 bases. V trimming: 11 bases; J trimming: 2 bases; junction bases outside the gene matches: 6. The CDR3 is 13 residues long. The germline V gene has CDR1 MNHEY and CDR2 SVGEGT. The CDR3 region has the DNA TGTGCCGGAAAGCGGGGGCACACAGATACGCAGTATTTT. It codes for CAGKRGHTDTQYF.